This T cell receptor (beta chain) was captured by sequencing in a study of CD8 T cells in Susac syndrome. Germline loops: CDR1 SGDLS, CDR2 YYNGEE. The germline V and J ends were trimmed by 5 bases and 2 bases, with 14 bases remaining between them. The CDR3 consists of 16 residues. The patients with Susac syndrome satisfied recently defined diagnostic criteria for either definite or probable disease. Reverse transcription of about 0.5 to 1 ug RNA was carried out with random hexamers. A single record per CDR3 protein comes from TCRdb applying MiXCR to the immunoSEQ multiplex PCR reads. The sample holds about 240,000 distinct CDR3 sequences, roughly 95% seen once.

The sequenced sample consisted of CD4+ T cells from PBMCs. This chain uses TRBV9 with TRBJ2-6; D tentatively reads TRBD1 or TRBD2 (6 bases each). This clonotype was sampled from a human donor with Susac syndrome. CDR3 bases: TGTGCCAGCAGGGGGGGCAGGGAGGCTGGGGCCAACGTCCTGACTTTC. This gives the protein CASRGGREAGANVLTF.